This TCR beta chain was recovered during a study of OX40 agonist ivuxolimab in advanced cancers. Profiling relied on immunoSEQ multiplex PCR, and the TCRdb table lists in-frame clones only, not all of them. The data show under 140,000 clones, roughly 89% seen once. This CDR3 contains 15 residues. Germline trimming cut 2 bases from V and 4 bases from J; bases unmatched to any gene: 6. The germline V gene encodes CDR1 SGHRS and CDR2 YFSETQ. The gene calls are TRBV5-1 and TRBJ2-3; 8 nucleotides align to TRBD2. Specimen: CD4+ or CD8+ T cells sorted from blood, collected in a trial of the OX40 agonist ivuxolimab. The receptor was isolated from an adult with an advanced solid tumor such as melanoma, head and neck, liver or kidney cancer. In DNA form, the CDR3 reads TGCGCCAGCAGCTTAGGACCGGGGGGGCCAGATACGCAGTATTTT. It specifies CASSLGPGGPDTQYF.